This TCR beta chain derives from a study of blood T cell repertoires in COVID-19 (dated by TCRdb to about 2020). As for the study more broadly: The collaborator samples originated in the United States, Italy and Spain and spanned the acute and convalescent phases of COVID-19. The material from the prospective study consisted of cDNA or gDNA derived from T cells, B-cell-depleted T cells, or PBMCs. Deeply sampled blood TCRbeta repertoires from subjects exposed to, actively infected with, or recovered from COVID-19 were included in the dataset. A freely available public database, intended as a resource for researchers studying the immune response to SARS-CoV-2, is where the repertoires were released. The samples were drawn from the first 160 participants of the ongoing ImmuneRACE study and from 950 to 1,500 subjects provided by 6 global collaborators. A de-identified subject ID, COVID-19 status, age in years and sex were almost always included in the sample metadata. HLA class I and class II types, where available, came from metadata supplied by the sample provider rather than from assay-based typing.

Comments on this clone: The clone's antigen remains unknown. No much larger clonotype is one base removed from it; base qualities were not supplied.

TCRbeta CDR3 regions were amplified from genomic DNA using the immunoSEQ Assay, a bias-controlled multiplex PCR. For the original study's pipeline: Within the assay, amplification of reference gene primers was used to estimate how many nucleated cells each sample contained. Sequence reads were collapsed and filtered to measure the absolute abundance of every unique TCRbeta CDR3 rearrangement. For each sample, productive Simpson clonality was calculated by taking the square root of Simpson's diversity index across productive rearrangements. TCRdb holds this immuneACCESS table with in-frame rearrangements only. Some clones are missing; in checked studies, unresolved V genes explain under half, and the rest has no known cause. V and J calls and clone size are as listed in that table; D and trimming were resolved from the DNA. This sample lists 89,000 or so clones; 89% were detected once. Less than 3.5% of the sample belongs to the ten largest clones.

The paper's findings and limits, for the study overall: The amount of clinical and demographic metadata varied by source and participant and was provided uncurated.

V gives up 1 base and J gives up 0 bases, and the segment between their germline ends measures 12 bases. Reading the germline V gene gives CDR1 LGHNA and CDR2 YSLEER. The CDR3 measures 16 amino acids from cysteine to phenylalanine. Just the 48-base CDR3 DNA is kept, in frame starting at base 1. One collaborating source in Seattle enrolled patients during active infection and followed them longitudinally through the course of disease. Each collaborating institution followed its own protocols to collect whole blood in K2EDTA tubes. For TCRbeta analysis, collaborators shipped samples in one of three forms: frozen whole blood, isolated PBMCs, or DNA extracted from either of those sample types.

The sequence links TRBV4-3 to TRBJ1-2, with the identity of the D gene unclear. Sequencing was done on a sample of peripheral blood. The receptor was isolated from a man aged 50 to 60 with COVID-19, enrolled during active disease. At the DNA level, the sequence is TGCGCCAGCAGCCAAGCCAGACAAGTTACTAACTATGGCTACACCTTC. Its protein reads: CASSQARQVTNYGYTF.